This entry lists 17 T cell receptor beta chains sequenced from one sample in a study of OX40 agonist ivuxolimab in advanced cancers. Measured with immunoSEQ multiplex PCR; TCRdb has only the in-frame clones, and not every one. Of fewer than 90,000 clones in the sample, around nine tenths were seen once. The specimen was CD4+ or CD8+ T cells sorted from blood, collected in a trial of the OX40 agonist ivuxolimab. Receptors originate from an adult with an advanced solid tumor such as melanoma, head and neck, liver or kidney cancer.

This clone turned up a few times. This rearrangement joins TRBV28 to TRBJ1-5; D not certain. CDR1 is MDHEN and CDR2 is SYDVKM in the germline V gene. With 1 base removed from V and 0 bases from J, the gap between germline ends came to 7 bases. This CDR3 has 15 amino acids. The CDR3 sequence: CASSLFEDSNQPQHF. For the CDR3, the DNA is TGTGCCAGCAGTTTATTCGAGGATAGCAATCAGCCCCAGCATTTT.

The V gene is TRBV28, the J gene TRBJ2-2; D may match TRBD1 or TRBD2 (5 bases each). Trimming removed 6 bases from V and 0 bases from J, with 11 bases in between. CDR1 is MDHEN and CDR2 is SYDVKM in the germline V gene. The CDR3 runs to 15 residues. CDR3 amino acids: CASRRDLANTGELFF. The CDR3 DNA is TGTGCCAGCAGAAGGGACCTCGCGAACACCGGGGAGCTGTTTTTT.

This chain connects TRBV9 to TRBJ2-5; D unclear. Trimming left V 0 bases short and J 7 bases short, with 13 bases between. The length of the CDR3 is 14 residues. CDR1 SGDLS and CDR2 YYNGEE come from the germline V gene. CDR3 in amino acids: CASSVDLWVGTQYF. The DNA of the CDR3 is TGTGCCAGCAGCGTAGATTTATGGGTGGGGACCCAGTACTTC. Variable domain in full (rest from reference TRBV9 and TRBJ2-5): DSGVTQTPKHLITATGQRVTLRCSPRSGDLSVYWYQQSLDQGLQFLIQYYNGEERAKGNILERFSAQQFPDLHSELNLSSLELGDSALYFCASSVDLWVGTQYFGPGTRLLVL.

V usage is TRBV9 and J usage is TRBJ2-1; the D call may be TRBD1 or TRBD2 (5 bases each). The germline V gene encodes CDR1 SGDLS and CDR2 YYNGEE. V was trimmed by 4 bases and J by 0 bases, leaving 14 bases between them. The CDR3 is 16 amino acids. CDR3 residues: CASSTSPGASYNEQFF. As DNA, the CDR3 is TGTGCCAGCAGCACTTCTCCCGGGGCCTCCTACAATGAGCAGTTCTTC.

The genes are TRBV28 and TRBJ1-5; D is uncertain. V was clipped by 6 bases and J by 1 base, with 16 bases between them. Germline CDR1 is MDHEN and CDR2 is SYDVKM. CDR3 length: 16 amino acids. The CDR3 DNA follows: TGTGCCAGCAGACCGACACCCGCGCGGAGCAATCAGCCCCAGCATTTT. Translated: CASRPTPARSNQPQHF.

This clone appeared a single time. The V gene is TRBV4-2, the J gene TRBJ1-5, with TRBD1 matching 10 bases. The CDR3 extends over 14 amino acids. After removal of 4 bases from V and 7 bases from J, the junction contained 4 bases not matched to a gene. Germline lookup yields CDR1 LGHNA and CDR2 YNFKEQ. For the CDR3, the DNA is TGTGCCAGCAGCCCGCGGACAGGGGGACAGCCCCAGCATTTT. This encodes CASSPRTGGQPQHF.

V is TRBV6-1 and J is TRBJ2-5; 10 bases align to TRBD1. The CDR3 extends over 14 amino acids. Germline V lookup: CDR1 MNHNS, CDR2 SASEGT. V shed 11 bases, J shed 7 bases, and the junction held 13 bases outside the gene matches. As DNA, the CDR3 is TGTGCCGCGTCAAACGACAGGGGGCGGGGGACCCAGTACTTC. Translation gives CAASNDRGRGTQYF.

This chain connects TRBV27 to TRBJ1-5; the match to TRBD1 covers 7 bases. The V gene's germline CDR1 is MNHEY and CDR2 SMNVEV (reference sequence). The trim removed 10 bases at V and 0 bases at J, leaving 12 bases unmatched. The CDR3 extends over 16 amino acids. The chain's CDR3 is CAIYGQVPFSNQPQHF. As DNA, the CDR3 is TGTGCCATTTACGGACAGGTTCCCTTTAGCAATCAGCCCCAGCATTTT.

This clone was detected only once. The chain joins TRBV11-2 to TRBJ2-5; D is ambiguous. Germline assignment: CDR1 SGHAT and CDR2 FQNNGV. This CDR3 has 13 residues. The V gene lost 5 bases and the J gene lost 2 bases, with 9 bases spanning the gap. The CDR3 region is CASSGAPQETQYF. Here the CDR3 DNA reads TGTGCCAGCAGCGGTGCCCCACAAGAGACCCAGTACTTC.

This CDR3 is CAWSGGGDEKLFF. CDR3 nucleotide sequence: TGTGCCTGGAGTGGTGGGGGGGACGAAAAACTGTTTTTT. The chain has TRBV30 and TRBJ1-4; a weak D match, TRBD1 (5 bases). Germline CDR1 and CDR2: GTSNPN and SVGIG (reference sequence). This CDR3 is 13 amino acids long. The germline V and J ends were trimmed by 1 base and 8 bases, with 11 bases remaining between them.

This clone was observed a handful of times. The chain employs TRBV28 and TRBJ2-7; D gene ambiguous. Germline values: CDR1 MDHEN, CDR2 SYDVKM. The CDR3 spans 11 residues. V shed 0 bases and J shed 6 bases, with 3 bases lying between them. The CDR3 DNA sequence: TGTGCCAGCAGTTTATGGACCGAGCAGTACTTC. Its translation: CASSLWTEQYF.

The chain uses TRBV21-1 and TRBJ2-3; the D call in the table, TRBD2, was not verified against the DNA. TRBV21-1 corresponds to a pseudogene. CDR3 length equals 20 residues. The CDR3 is CASSKERLACPLDSTDTQYF. The DNA of the CDR3 is TGTGCCAGCAGCAAAGAGCGACTAGCTTGCCCCCTCGATAGCACAGATACGCAGTATTTT.

CDR3 loop: CASSTQGAGTGELFF. CDR3 DNA sequence: TGCGCCAGCAGCACCCAGGGGGCAGGCACCGGGGAGCTGTTTTTT. This rearrangement joins TRBV5-1 to TRBJ2-2; 8 bases fit TRBD1. Trimming took 4 bases from V and 4 from J; bases not matched to a gene: 6. From germline, CDR1 is SGHRS and CDR2 YFSETQ. The CDR3 runs to 15 residues. Supplemented by reference TRBV5-1 and TRBJ2-2, the full variable domain reads KAGVTQTPRYLIKTRGQQVTLSCSPISGHRSVSWYQQTPGQGLQFLFEYFSETQRNKGNFPGRFSGRQFSNSRSEMNVSTLELGDSALYLCASSTQGAGTGELFFGEGSRLTVL.

This chain links TRBV18 with TRBJ1-1, with 8 bases matching TRBD1. There are 16 residues in the CDR3. The germline V gene has CDR1 KGHSH and CDR2 LQKENI. The trim removed 2 bases at V and 0 bases at J, leaving 5 bases unmatched. Written as DNA, the CDR3 is TGTGCCAGCTCACCAACTCAGACAGGGGTGAACACTGAAGCTTTCTTT. Its translation: CASSPTQTGVNTEAFF.

This clone was detected only a few times. J is TRBJ1-1 and V is TRBV11-2; D is unclear. The germline gives CDR1 SGHAT, CDR2 FQNNGV. CDR3 length: 13 amino acids. V lost 3 bases and J 1 base, leaving 6 bases between the germline ends. CDR3 sequence (DNA): TGTGCCAGCAGCTTCCAGGAGAACACTGAAGCTTTCTTT. This encodes CASSFQENTEAFF.

V is TRBV5-4 and J is TRBJ2-3; TRBD1 aligns across 7 bases. The CDR3 is 16 residues long. In germline, CDR1 is SGHNT, CDR2 YYREEE (reference sequence). The V and J ends lost 0 bases and 2 bases, in that order; junction bases with no gene match: 6. The CDR3 DNA sequence: TGTGCCAGCAGCTTGGCCCGGGGACAGATCACAGATACGCAGTATTTT. Protein product: CASSLARGQITDTQYF.

This chain joins TRBV4-1 and TRBJ2-7; TRBD1 matches 8 bases. Trimming cost V 4 bases and J 3 bases; bases outside gene matches: 8. The germline CDR1 and CDR2 sequences are MGHRA and YSYEKL. This CDR3 region has 15 residues. The CDR3 loop is CASSPRTGIFYEQYF. Here the CDR3 DNA reads TGCGCCAGCAGCCCCCGGACAGGGATCTTCTACGAGCAGTACTTC.